This T cell receptor (beta chain) is drawn from a study of blood T cell repertoires in COVID-19. On the study more broadly: The United States, Italy and Spain were the sources of the acute and convalescent COVID-19 samples.

The data were produced by immunoSEQ multiplex PCR, yet TCRdb's version contains in-frame clones alone and is incomplete. The sample records some 510,000 clones, roughly 90% being singletons. Recruits, aged roughly 18 to 95 years, lived in 24 US areas. V lost 5 bases and J lost 0, with 11 bases in between. CDR1 is SGHVS and CDR2 is FNYEAQ in the germline V gene. The CDR3 contains 15 residues. This TCR came from a woman aged 40 to 55 who had recovered from COVID-19. Input material: PBMCs or T cells enriched from blood (not recorded which). The rearrangement links TRBV7-6 to TRBJ2-1; D unclear. The CDR3: CASSPDLSSYNEQFF. Written as DNA, the CDR3 is TGTGCCAGCAGCCCCGACTTGAGCTCCTACAATGAGCAGTTCTTC.